These 14 T cell receptor beta chains were sequenced from one sample in a study of cytomegalovirus exposure and HLA in healthy donors (dated by TCRdb to 2015 to 2018). Library preparation employed the immunoSEQ multiplex PCR assay. The multiplex PCR relied on a mix of 60 forward primers for TCR Vbeta segments and 13 reverse primers for TCR Jbeta segments. TCRdb stores this immuneACCESS table with in-frame sequences only. Part of the clones is absent; in the studies checked, under half of the shortfall reflects unresolved V genes, and no reason is known for the rest. A total of 150,000 to 200,000 clones appear in this sample, about four fifths of them only once. 1.7% of the sample rests with the top ten. The sequenced material came from PBMCs. These receptors came from a man aged 40-49 years in good health and CMV-seropositive.

The CDR3 reads CASSIETGMYNEQFF. DNA of the CDR3: TGTGCCAGTAGTATAGAAACGGGAATGTACAATGAGCAGTTCTTC. The rearrangement uses TRBV19 and TRBJ2-1; D may be TRBD2 (5 bases). The germline V gene encodes CDR1 LNHDA and CDR2 SQIVND (reference sequence). This CDR3 region has 15 residues. V was trimmed by 0 bases and J by 4 bases, leaving 10 bases between them.

In the case of this clone: The identical CDR3 is also encoded by other nucleotide sequences in the sample. V gene TRBV11-2 combines with J gene TRBJ1-1; D gene unclear. From germline, CDR1 is SGHAT and CDR2 FQNNGV. The CDR3 contains 13 residues. V lost 2 bases and J 1 base, leaving 5 bases between the germline ends. This CDR3 reads CASSLSRNTEAFF. The CDR3 DNA is TGTGCCAGCAGCTTATCCAGGAACACTGAAGCTTTCTTT.

The chain links TRBV5-1 to TRBJ1-2; the match to TRBD1 covers 7 bases. V shed 0 bases and J 7 bases; nucleotides not matched to a gene: 6. Germline V gives CDR1 SGHRS, CDR2 YFSETQ. This CDR3 contains 14 residues. CDR3 sequence reads: CASSLAWTGGGYTF. CDR3 nucleotides: TGCGCCAGCAGCTTGGCATGGACAGGCGGTGGCTACACCTTC.

The gene calls are TRBV19 and TRBJ2-7; maybe TRBD1 (5 bases). V lost 7 bases to trimming and J lost 2 bases, with 15 bases between them. The CDR3 contains 14 residues. The germline gives CDR1 LNHDA, CDR2 SQIVND (reference sequence). CDR3 nucleotides: TGTGCCAGTACCCCTGGGTGGGGCACCTACGAGCAGTACTTC. It yields the protein CASTPGWGTYEQYF.

The chain carries TRBV30 and TRBJ2-7; 11 bases map to TRBD1. With 7 bases clipped from V and 2 bases from J, the junction kept 4 bases outside the gene matches. The CDR3 is 13 amino acids. Germline values: CDR1 GTSNPN, CDR2 SVGIG (reference sequence). The chain's CDR3 is CASRTGGPYEQYF. The CDR3 bases are TGTGCCTCGAGGACAGGGGGCCCCTACGAGCAGTACTTC.

The chain joins TRBV7-3 to TRBJ2-1; D possibly corresponds to TRBD1 (5 bases). Between the trimmed V and J ends, which lost 5 bases and 5 bases, there was a span of 22 bases. CDR1 SGHTA and CDR2 FQGTGA come from the germline V gene. The CDR3 runs 17 residues. The CDR3 loop reads CASSPVGPRSDDNEQFF. The CDR3 bases are TGTGCCAGCAGCCCAGTGGGGCCTAGGTCTGACGACAATGAGCAGTTCTTC. The entire variable domain, with the rest obtained from reference TRBV7-3 and TRBJ2-1, is as follows: GAGVSQTPSNKVTEKGKYVELRCDPISGHTALYWYRQSLGQGPEFLIYFQGTGAADDSGLPNDRFFAVRPEGSVSTLKIQRTERGDSAVYLCASSPVGPRSDDNEQFFGPGTRLTVL.

This chain links TRBV7-9 with TRBJ2-5, with 7 nucleotides matching TRBD1. The V gene end was trimmed by 5 bases and the J gene end by 5 bases; junction bases not matched to a gene: 17. The germline V gene encodes CDR1 SEHNR and CDR2 FQNEAQ (reference sequence). The CDR3 totals 17 residues. DNA of the CDR3: TGTGCCAGCAGCCCTCAGAAAGGTAACAGGGGACAGGAGACCCAGTACTTC. Protein: CASSPQKGNRGQETQYF.

The chain has TRBV27 and TRBJ1-1; maybe TRBD1 (5 bases). This CDR3 comprises 13 residues. Trimming stripped 4 bases from V and 5 bases from J, with 11 bases between. In germline, CDR1 is MNHEY, CDR2 SMNVEV (reference sequence). In DNA, the CDR3 is TGTGCCAGCAGTTGGCAGGGCAATACTGAAGCTTTCTTT. It is translated as CASSWQGNTEAFF.

V usage is TRBV28 and J usage is TRBJ1-2, with 9 bases identical to TRBD1. Germline-derived CDR1 and CDR2 are MDHEN and SYDVKM. Germline trimming cut 8 bases from V and 6 bases from J; bases unmatched to any gene: 13. The length of the CDR3 is 15 residues. CDR3 nucleotide sequence: TGTGCCAGCCTTTGTTCCGGGACAGGGTGTGATGGCTACACCTTC. Translated: CASLCSGTGCDGYTF.

V and J are TRBV7-2 and TRBJ1-3; D unclear. The CDR3 consists of 12 residues. V lost 5 bases, J lost 4 bases, and 6 bases lay in between. In germline, CDR1 is SGHTA, CDR2 FQGNSA. CDR3 in amino acids: CASSPTGNTIYF. CDR3 coding DNA: TGTGCCAGCAGCCCTACCGGAAACACCATATATTTT.

The chain recombines TRBV10-2 with TRBJ1-1; 8 bases map to TRBD1. V lost 3 bases, J lost 6 bases, and 6 bases stayed unmatched. Germline V gene lookup returns CDR1 WSHSY and CDR2 SAAADI. This CDR3 is built from 14 residues. CDR3 residues: CASSDYATGAEAFF. The CDR3 nucleotides are TGCGCCAGCAGTGATTACGCGACAGGGGCTGAAGCTTTCTTT.

The sample holds a few counts of this clone. CDR3 DNA sequence: TGTGCCAGCAGCTTTGAACGGGATGGCTCCAATGAGCAGTTCTTC. Translation: CASSFERDGSNEQFF. This chain links TRBV7-9 with TRBJ2-1; D possibly corresponds to TRBD2 (5 bases). Trimming took off 3 bases at V and 6 bases at J, with 15 bases between the two ends. Per the germline V gene, CDR1 is SEHNR and CDR2 is FQNEAQ (reference sequence). The CDR3 is 15 residues long. The variable domain in full, completed from reference TRBV7-9 and TRBJ2-1, reads DTGVSQNPRHKITKRGQNVTFRCDPISEHNRLYWYRQTLGQGPEFLTYFQNEAQLEKSRLLSDRFSAERPKGSFSTLEIQRTEQGDSAMYLCASSFERDGSNEQFFGPGTRLTVL.

This chain connects TRBV15 to TRBJ2-3, with D possibly being TRBD2 (5 bases). Trimming left V 5 bases short and J 0 bases short, with 18 bases between. The germline gives CDR1 LNHNV, CDR2 YYDKDF (reference sequence). The CDR3 is 17 amino acids. As DNA, the CDR3 is TGTGCCACCAGCTGGACTTCGGCCACCACGAGCACAGATACGCAGTATTTT. The encoded protein is CATSWTSATTSTDTQYF.

This chain uses TRBV5-4 with TRBJ2-7; 7 positions match TRBD2. Germline lookup yields CDR1 SGHNT and CDR2 YYREEE (reference sequence). V trimming: 2 bases; J trimming: 6 bases; junction bases outside the gene matches: 11. This CDR3 region has 15 residues. CDR3 region: CASSFMGGSTGEQYF. The DNA for the CDR3 is TGTGCCAGCAGCTTCATGGGCGGGAGCACAGGCGAGCAGTACTTC.